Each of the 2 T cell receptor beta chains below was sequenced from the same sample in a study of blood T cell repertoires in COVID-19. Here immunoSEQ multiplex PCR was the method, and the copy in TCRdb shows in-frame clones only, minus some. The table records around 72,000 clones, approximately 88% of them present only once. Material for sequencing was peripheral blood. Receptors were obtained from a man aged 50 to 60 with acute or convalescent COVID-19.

For the CDR3, the DNA is TGTGCCAGCACAGTCGCAGGGTACAATCAGCCCCAGCATTTT. Translating it yields CASTVAGYNQPQHF. The gene calls are TRBV6-5 and TRBJ1-5, with a possible D match to TRBD1 (5 bases). The CDR3 is 14 residues long. V was pared by 7 bases and J by 3 bases, with 13 bases between. CDR1 is MNHEY and CDR2 is SVGAGI in the germline V gene.

CDR3 protein: CASSLEGAGDPRSYEQYF. The CDR3 nucleotides read TGTGCCAGCAGCTTGGAGGGAGCGGGGGACCCCCGCTCCTACGAGCAGTACTTC. The chain is built from TRBV5-6 and TRBJ2-7; 8 nucleotides agree with TRBD2. Germline lookup yields CDR1 SGHDT and CDR2 YYEEEE. The CDR3 sequence is 18 residues long. Trimming took 0 bases from V and 0 from J; bases not matched to a gene: 11.